This T cell receptor beta chain was obtained from a study of PD-1 blockade in classical Hodgkin lymphoma. Relapse after autologous stem cell transplantation occurred in every patient, and brentuximab vedotin exposure varied. Only one count was recorded for this clone. The table came from immunoSEQ multiplex PCR; TCRdb's copy has only in-frame clones and leaves some out. The sample includes 45,000 to 55,000 clones, roughly 80% of them seen just once. With 2 bases removed from V and 8 bases from J, the gap between germline ends came to 19 bases. Germline assignment: CDR1 SGHNT and CDR2 YYREEE (reference sequence). This CDR3 comprises 15 residues.

The chain links TRBV5-4 to TRBJ1-2; D may be TRBD1 (5 bases). Specimen: peripheral blood mononuclear cells (PBMCs), collected at baseline. The clonotype originates from a human donor with classical Hodgkin lymphoma. The CDR3 region has the DNA TGTGCCAGCAGCTTCGGACTGGTGGGGGATCGAGGCTACACCTTC. It yields the protein CASSFGLVGDRGYTF.